This T cell receptor (beta chain) was observed in a study of CD8 T cells in ankylosing spondylitis. This CDR3 comprises 11 residues. V lost 10 bases and J 2 bases, leaving 8 bases between the germline ends. Ten or more counts support this clonotype. TCRdb reprocessed the 5' RACE reads with MiXCR, giving one entry per CDR3 protein. The table has 300,000 to 400,000 distinct CDR3 sequences, around a tenth seen once. Specimen: blood, either unsorted or a sorted T cell fraction (not recorded which). This receptor was identified in a female donor with ankylosing spondylitis or in good health (not recorded which). The chain is built from TRBV12-3 or TRBV12-4 and TRBJ1-2; D may be TRBD1 (5 bases). The DNA of the CDR3 is TGTGCCACATCAGGGAACTATGGCTACACCTTC. Its protein is CATSGNYGYTF.